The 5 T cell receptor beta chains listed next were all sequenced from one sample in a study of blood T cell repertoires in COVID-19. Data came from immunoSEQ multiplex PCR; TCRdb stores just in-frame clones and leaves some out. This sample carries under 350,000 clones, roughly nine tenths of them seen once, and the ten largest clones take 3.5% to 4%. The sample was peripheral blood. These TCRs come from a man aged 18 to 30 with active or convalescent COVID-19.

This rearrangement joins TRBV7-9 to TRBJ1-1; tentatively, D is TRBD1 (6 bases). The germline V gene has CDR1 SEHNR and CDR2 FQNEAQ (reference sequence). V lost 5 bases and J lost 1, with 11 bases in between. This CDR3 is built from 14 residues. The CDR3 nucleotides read TGTGCCAGCAGCCCTAACAGGGAGAACACTGAAGCTTTCTTT. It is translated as CASSPNRENTEAFF.

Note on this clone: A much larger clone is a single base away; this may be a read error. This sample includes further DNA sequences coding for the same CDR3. CDR3 coding DNA: TGTGCCAGCAGCTGGGGACAGGGGTCTGGAAACACCATATATTTT. Translation gives CASSWGQGSGNTIYF. V and J are TRBV7-2 and TRBJ1-3; the match to TRBD1 covers 10 bases. Germline V gene sequence: CDR1 SGHTA, CDR2 FQGNSA. The junction had 1 base not matched to a gene; V was cut back by 4 bases and J by 1 base. The CDR3 has 15 residues.

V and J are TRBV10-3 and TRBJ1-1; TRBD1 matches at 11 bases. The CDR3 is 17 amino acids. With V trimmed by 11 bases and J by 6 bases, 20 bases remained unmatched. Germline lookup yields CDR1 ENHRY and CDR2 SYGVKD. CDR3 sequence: CAHPGAGQGAVGAEAFF. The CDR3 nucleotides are TGTGCCCACCCAGGGGCCGGACAGGGGGCGGTTGGGGCTGAAGCTTTCTTT.

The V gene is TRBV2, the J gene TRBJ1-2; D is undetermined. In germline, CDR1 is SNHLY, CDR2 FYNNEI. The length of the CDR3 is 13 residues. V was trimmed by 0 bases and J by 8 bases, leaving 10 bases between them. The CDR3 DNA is TGTGCCAGCAGTGAAGCGCCAAGACTCGGCTACACCTTC. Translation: CASSEAPRLGYTF.

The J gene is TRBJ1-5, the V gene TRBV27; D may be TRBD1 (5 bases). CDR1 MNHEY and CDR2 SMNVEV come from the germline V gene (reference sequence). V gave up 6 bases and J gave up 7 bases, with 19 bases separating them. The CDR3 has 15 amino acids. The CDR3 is CASRVGGAWDQPQHF. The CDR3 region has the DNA TGTGCCAGCAGAGTGGGAGGAGCCTGGGACCAGCCCCAGCATTTT.